These T cell receptor beta chains were read from a single sample in a study of technical replicates of blood from a few donors. The data were produced by immunoSEQ multiplex PCR, yet TCRdb's version contains in-frame clones alone and is incomplete. There are about 70,000 clones in the sample; roughly 92% occur only once, and 0.41% lies in the top ten. The source material was T cells isolated from PBMCs. The receptors shown here come from a human donor in good health. Each CDR3 is given with its conserved first and last residue. Each record gives: D gene, V gene, CDR3 protein. D genes are given only for firm matches.

d_call: TRBD1
v_call: TRBV28
cdr3_aa: CASTQGVNEKLFF

d_call: -
v_call: TRBV21-1
cdr3_aa: CASSNPRRSLSYEQYF

d_call: -
v_call: TRBV7-3
cdr3_aa: CASSLTVYGSGANVLTF

d_call: -
v_call: TRBV27
cdr3_aa: CATADRRGSGNTIYF

d_call: TRBD1
v_call: TRBV19
cdr3_aa: CASSIPDREGPQHF

d_call: -
v_call: TRBV28
cdr3_aa: CASRRMNTGELFF

d_call: -
v_call: TRBV6-1
cdr3_aa: CASSEGLEGTEAFF

d_call: -
v_call: TRBV27
cdr3_aa: CASSLSVNTEAFF

d_call: -
v_call: TRBV7-9
cdr3_aa: CASKSQGSSYEQYF

d_call: -
v_call: TRBV4-1
cdr3_aa: CASSQEGTGNQPQHF

d_call: -
v_call: TRBV30
cdr3_aa: CAWSLLASKEQYF

d_call: -
v_call: TRBV6-5
cdr3_aa: CASSPDSRGYTF

d_call: -
v_call: TRBV28
cdr3_aa: CASSEINQPQHF

d_call: TRBD1
v_call: TRBV5-4
cdr3_aa: CASSQGQGAYEQYF

d_call: -
v_call: TRBV29-1
cdr3_aa: CSVGRGGPNEKLFF

d_call: -
v_call: TRBV11-2
cdr3_aa: CASREGGNGNQPQHF

d_call: -
v_call: TRBV30
cdr3_aa: CAWSVRWAGKSKINEKLFF

d_call: TRBD2
v_call: TRBV4-2
cdr3_aa: CASSQEGTRVFPDTQYF

d_call: -
v_call: TRBV6-6
cdr3_aa: CASSYFRVNTGELFF

d_call: -
v_call: TRBV30
cdr3_aa: CAWSRWTSGTTSYEQYF

d_call: -
v_call: TRBV28
cdr3_aa: CASSLHGGVAFF

d_call: -
v_call: TRBV19
cdr3_aa: CASTSPVAEAFF

d_call: -
v_call: TRBV7-3
cdr3_aa: CASSQGGGGYTEAFF

d_call: -
v_call: TRBV7-2
cdr3_aa: CASSFQISSYNEQFF

d_call: -
v_call: TRBV28
cdr3_aa: CASGNGVSYNEQFF

d_call: TRBD1
v_call: TRBV9
cdr3_aa: CASSPSGRTGRTEAFF

d_call: -
v_call: TRBV11-3
cdr3_aa: CASSSPAGDMSLEQFF

d_call: -
v_call: TRBV4-1
cdr3_aa: CASSFGPSSTDTQYF

d_call: -
v_call: TRBV10-1
cdr3_aa: CAPEGSYEQYF

d_call: TRBD2
v_call: TRBV7-8
cdr3_aa: CASSSFRGDAATQYF

d_call: TRBD2
v_call: TRBV7-2
cdr3_aa: CASSDGLAGDTQYF

d_call: TRBD2
v_call: TRBV14
cdr3_aa: CASSQVSSGTYNEQFF

d_call: TRBD1
v_call: TRBV28
cdr3_aa: CASSPVGQGENNEQFF

d_call: -
v_call: TRBV19
cdr3_aa: CASSKGAVGGYTF

d_call: -
v_call: TRBV19
cdr3_aa: CASSQDRNQPQHF

d_call: -
v_call: TRBV2
cdr3_aa: CAGPPSPYNEQFF

d_call: -
v_call: TRBV27
cdr3_aa: CASSPSGYYEQYF

d_call: TRBD2
v_call: TRBV9
cdr3_aa: CASSVEAGVSGEQYF

d_call: -
v_call: TRBV30
cdr3_aa: CAWSVPGNQPQHF

d_call: -
v_call: TRBV29-1
cdr3_aa: CSVEAGLASYNEQFF

d_call: -
v_call: TRBV27
cdr3_aa: CASSLGRSDEQFF

d_call: -
v_call: TRBV5-1
cdr3_aa: CASSLVGAFQETQYF

d_call: -
v_call: TRBV20-1
cdr3_aa: CSAQLVNQQFF

d_call: -
v_call: TRBV9
cdr3_aa: CASSVDPSAYEQYF

d_call: TRBD1
v_call: TRBV2
cdr3_aa: CASSEQGKANVLTF

d_call: -
v_call: TRBV10-2
cdr3_aa: CASSGVGTEAFF

d_call: TRBD2
v_call: TRBV29-1
cdr3_aa: CSVGTKAGAETQYF

d_call: -
v_call: TRBV4-2
cdr3_aa: CASSQLALWGVSEAFF

d_call: -
v_call: TRBV6-5
cdr3_aa: CASGNKPGYLNGYTF